There are a few counts of the clone carrying this T cell receptor (beta chain). Antigen: not known. TCRdb redid the calling of the reads with MiXCR, one entry per CDR3 protein. The sample has around 250,000 distinct CDR3 sequences; 15% to 20% are singletons. This entry belongs to a study of T cell repertoires in cytomegalovirus infection. About the research overall: Public TCR beta signatures indicated both CMV infection and matching HLA type. Study results and caveats: In two of eight donors, the top clonotype was HLA-C-restricted CMV-specific.

After removal of 2 bases from V and 1 base from J, the junction contained 1 base not matched to a gene. CDR1 SGHAT and CDR2 FQNNGV come from the germline V gene. The CDR3 totals 15 residues. The chain recombines TRBV11-2 with TRBJ2-3; the match to TRBD2 covers 9 bases. The specimen was CD8+ T cells from PBMCs. The sequence came from a human donor in good health (CMV status not recorded). Some clones in this sample may be carry-over from other donors' samples. For the CDR3, the DNA is TGTGCCAGCAGCTTACAGCGGGGGGGCACAGATACGCAGTATTTT. Protein product: CASSLQRGGTDTQYF. The whole variable domain, filled in from reference TRBV11-2 and TRBJ2-3, reads EAGVAQSPRYKIIEKRQSVAFWCNPISGHATLYWYQQILGQGPKLLIQFQNNGVVDDSQLPKDRFSAERLKGVDSTLKIQPAKLEDSAVYLCASSLQRGGTDTQYFGPGTRLTVL.